The TCR beta chain under discussion was sequenced for a study of T cells in Graves' hyperthyroidism and ophthalmopathy. This CDR3 region has 13 residues. The ends lost 4 bases at V and 2 bases at J; junction bases unmatched: 2. The germline gives CDR1 SGHRS, CDR2 YFSETQ. This clonotype was detected many times. TCR beta CDR3 regions were amplified from RNA. HTBI primers were employed in a first-round RT-PCR of the TCR CDR3. TCRdb re-called the multiplex PCR reads through MiXCR, storing one row per CDR3 protein. The sample includes 250,000 to 350,000 distinct CDR3 sequences, roughly 17% of them seen just once.

V is TRBV5-1 and J is TRBJ2-7; 8 bases agree with TRBD2. Material: blood. This TCR derives from a man aged 25 to 40 with Graves' hyperthyroidism. The CDR3 sequence is CASSLSGAYEQYF. The CDR3 DNA follows: TGCGCCAGCAGCCTTAGCGGGGCCTACGAGCAGTACTTC. Variable domain in full (rest from reference TRBV5-1 and TRBJ2-7): KAGVTQTPRYLIKTRGQQVTLSCSPISGHRSVSWYQQTPGQGLQFLFEYFSETQRNKGNFPGRFSGRQFSNSRSEMNVSTLELGDSALYLCASSLSGAYEQYFGPGTRLTVT.